This TCR beta chain was found in a study of blood T cells in healthy people across ages. For the second PCR, which ran for roughly 7 to 11 cycles, a sample-barcoded 5' primer and a J-beta primer mix were used. TCRdb re-called the 5' RACE reads with MiXCR, one entry per CDR3 protein. Among 1,100,000 or so distinct CDR3 sequences listed, roughly 45% were seen once. At least 5.5 micrograms of total RNA were extracted per sample. Study-wide results and limits: Getting older went along with TCR beta diversity per million T cells dropping roughly linearly.

Germline loops: CDR1 SGHTA, CDR2 FQGTGA. The CDR3 totals 14 residues. Points on this clonotype: Antigen specificity is unknown. An end of the junction does not agree with germline; a read error may underlie this.

The TCR originated in an older woman in good health. The material sequenced was blood. V gene TRBV7-3 combines with J gene TRBJ2-5, with D perhaps given as TRBD1 or TRBD2 (6 bases each). The CDR3 reads CASSPRGVQGTQYF. The CDR3 DNA follows: TGTGCCAGCAGCCCGAGGGGGGTCCAAGGGACCCAGTACTTC.